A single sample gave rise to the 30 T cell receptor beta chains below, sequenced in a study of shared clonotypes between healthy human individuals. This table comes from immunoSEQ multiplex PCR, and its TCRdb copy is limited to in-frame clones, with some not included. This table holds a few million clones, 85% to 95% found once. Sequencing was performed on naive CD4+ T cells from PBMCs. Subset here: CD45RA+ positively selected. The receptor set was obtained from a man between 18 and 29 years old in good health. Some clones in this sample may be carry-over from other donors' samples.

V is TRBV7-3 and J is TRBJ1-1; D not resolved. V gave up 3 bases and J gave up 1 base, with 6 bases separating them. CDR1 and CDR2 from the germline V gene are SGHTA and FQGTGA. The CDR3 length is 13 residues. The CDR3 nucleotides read TGTGCCAGCAGCTTGTTTGGGAACACTGAAGCTTTCTTT. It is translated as CASSLFGNTEAFF.

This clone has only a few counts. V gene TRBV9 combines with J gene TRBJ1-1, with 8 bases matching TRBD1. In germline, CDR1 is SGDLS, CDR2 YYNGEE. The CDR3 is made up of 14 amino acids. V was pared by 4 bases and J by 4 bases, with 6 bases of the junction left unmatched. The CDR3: CASSLLTGGTEAFF. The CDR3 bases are TGTGCCAGCAGCTTATTAACAGGGGGCACTGAAGCTTTCTTT.

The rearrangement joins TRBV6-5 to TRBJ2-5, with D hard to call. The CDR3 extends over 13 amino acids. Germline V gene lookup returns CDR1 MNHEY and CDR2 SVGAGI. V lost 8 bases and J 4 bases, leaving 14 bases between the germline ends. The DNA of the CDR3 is TGTGCCAGCCACTCCAGACGAGCAGAGACCCAGTACTTC. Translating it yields CASHSRRAETQYF.

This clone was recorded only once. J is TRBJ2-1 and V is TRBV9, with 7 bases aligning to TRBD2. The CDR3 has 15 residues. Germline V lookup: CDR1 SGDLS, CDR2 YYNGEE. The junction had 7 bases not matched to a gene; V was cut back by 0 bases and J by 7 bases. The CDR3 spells CASSVVASGPNEQFF. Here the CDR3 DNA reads TGTGCCAGCAGCGTAGTGGCTAGCGGCCCAAATGAGCAGTTCTTC.

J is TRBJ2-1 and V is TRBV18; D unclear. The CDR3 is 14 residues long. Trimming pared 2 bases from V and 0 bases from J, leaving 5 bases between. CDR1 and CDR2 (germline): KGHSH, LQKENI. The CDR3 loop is CASSPSRSYNEQFF. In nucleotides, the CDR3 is TGTGCCAGCTCACCATCACGCTCCTACAATGAGCAGTTCTTC.

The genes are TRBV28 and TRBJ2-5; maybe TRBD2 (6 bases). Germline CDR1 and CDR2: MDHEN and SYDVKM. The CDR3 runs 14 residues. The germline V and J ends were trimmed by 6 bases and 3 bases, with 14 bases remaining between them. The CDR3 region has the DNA TGTGCCAGCAGCGTCTTGTGGAGGGAAGAGACCCAGTACTTC. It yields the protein CASSVLWREETQYF.

CDR3 DNA sequence: TGTGCCAGCAGCTTAACGAATAGGGCGTGGGAGCAGTACTTC. Protein: CASSLTNRAWEQYF. The chain joins TRBV7-2 to TRBJ2-7; D ambiguous. The V gene's germline CDR1 is SGHTA and CDR2 FQGNSA. Trimming cost V 2 bases and J 7 bases, with 15 bases left between them. The CDR3 runs to 14 residues.

The CDR3 sequence is CASSPMASGRYYEQYF. The CDR3 DNA follows: TGTGCCAGTAGTCCCATGGCTAGCGGGAGATACTACGAGCAGTACTTC. The rearrangement joins TRBV19 to TRBJ2-7, with 10 bases that match TRBD2. V lost 5 bases to trimming and J lost 3 bases; unmatched junction nucleotides: 10. The length of the CDR3 is 16 residues. CDR1 is LNHDA, CDR2 SQIVND, per germline (reference sequence).

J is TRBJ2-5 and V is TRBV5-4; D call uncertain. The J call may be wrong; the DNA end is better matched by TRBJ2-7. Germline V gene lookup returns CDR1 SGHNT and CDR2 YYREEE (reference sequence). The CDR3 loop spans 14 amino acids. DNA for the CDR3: TGTGCCAGCAGCCCAGGTTTGACGGCGTACGAGCAGTACTTC. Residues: CASSPGLTAYEQYF.

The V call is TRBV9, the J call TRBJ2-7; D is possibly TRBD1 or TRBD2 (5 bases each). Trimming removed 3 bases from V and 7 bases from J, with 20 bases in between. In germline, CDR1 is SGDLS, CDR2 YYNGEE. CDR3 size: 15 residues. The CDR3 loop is CASSASTGTFGEQYF. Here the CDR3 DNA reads TGTGCCAGCAGCGCGAGCACCGGGACCTTTGGGGAGCAGTACTTC.

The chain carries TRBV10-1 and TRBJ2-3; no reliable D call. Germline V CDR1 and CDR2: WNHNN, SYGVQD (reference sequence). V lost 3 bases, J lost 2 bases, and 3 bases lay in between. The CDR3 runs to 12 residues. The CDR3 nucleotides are TGCGCCAGCAGTGACTACACAGATACGCAGTATTTT. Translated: CASSDYTDTQYF.

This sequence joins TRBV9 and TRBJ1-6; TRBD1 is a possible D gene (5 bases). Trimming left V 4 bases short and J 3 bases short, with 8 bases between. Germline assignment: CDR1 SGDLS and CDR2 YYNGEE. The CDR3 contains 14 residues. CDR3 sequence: CASSPGLYNSPLHF. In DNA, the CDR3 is TGTGCCAGCAGCCCGGGACTCTATAATTCACCCCTCCACTTT.

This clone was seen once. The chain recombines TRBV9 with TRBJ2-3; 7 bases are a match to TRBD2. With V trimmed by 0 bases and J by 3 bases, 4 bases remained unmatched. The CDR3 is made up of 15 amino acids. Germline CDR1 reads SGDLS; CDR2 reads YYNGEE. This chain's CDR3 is CASSVGPAGTDTQYF. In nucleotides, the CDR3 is TGTGCCAGCAGCGTAGGGCCAGCGGGAACAGATACGCAGTATTTT.

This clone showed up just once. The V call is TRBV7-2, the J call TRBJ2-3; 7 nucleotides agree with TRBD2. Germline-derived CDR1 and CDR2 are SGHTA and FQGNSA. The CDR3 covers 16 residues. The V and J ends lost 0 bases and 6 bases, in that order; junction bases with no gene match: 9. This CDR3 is CASSLARGSVSDTQYF. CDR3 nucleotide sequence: TGTGCCAGCAGCTTAGCTCGCGGGAGTGTCAGCGATACGCAGTATTTT.

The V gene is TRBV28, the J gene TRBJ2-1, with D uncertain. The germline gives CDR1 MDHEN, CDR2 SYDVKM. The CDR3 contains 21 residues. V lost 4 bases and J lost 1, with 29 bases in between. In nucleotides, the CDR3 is TGTGCCAGCAGTTCCGGACGATGGTCCTTCGGGTCCTACCAATCCTACAATGAGCAGTTCTTC. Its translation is CASSSGRWSFGSYQSYNEQFF.

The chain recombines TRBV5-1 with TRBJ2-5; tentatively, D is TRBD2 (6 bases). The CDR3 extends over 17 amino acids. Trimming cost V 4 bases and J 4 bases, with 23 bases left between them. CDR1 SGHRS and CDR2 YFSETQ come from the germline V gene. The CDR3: CASSGDSIAVVRETQYF. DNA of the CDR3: TGCGCCAGCAGCGGAGATTCAATAGCGGTAGTTCGAGAGACCCAGTACTTC.

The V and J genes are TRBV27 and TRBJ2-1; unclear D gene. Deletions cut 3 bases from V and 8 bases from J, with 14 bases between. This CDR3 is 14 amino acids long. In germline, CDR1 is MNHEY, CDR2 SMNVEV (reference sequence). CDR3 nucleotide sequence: TGTGCCAGCAGTTTTAAACTGGGGTGGGATGAGCAGTTCTTC. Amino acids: CASSFKLGWDEQFF.

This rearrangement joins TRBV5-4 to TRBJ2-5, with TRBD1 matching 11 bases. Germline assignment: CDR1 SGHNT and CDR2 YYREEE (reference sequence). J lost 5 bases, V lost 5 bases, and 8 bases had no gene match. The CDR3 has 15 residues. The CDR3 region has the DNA TGTGCCAGCAGTTCCCGGACAGGGGGCGCGGAGACCCAGTACTTC. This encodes CASSSRTGGAETQYF.

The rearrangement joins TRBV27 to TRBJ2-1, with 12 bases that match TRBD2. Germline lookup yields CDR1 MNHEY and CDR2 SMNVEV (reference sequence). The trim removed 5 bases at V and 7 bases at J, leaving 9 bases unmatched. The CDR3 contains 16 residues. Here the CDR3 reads CASSPLAGGPNNEQFF. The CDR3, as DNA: TGTGCCAGCAGTCCCCTAGCGGGAGGGCCGAATAATGAGCAGTTCTTC.

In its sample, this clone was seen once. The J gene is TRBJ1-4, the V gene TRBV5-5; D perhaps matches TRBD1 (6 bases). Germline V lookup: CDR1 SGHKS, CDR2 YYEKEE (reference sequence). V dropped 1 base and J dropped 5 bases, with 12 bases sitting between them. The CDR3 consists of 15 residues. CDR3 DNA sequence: TGTGCCAGCAGCTTGTACCGGGGGCTAAATGAAAAACTGTTTTTT. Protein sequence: CASSLYRGLNEKLFF.

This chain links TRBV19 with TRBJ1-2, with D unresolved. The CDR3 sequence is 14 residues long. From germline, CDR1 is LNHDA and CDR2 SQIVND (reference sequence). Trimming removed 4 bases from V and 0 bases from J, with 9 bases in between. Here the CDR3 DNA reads TGTGCCAGTAGTACACAGACTGCTAACTATGGCTACACCTTC. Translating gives CASSTQTANYGYTF.

The DNA of the CDR3 is TGCGCCAGCAGCTTGGCTAGCGGGAGGCAGACCCAGTACTTC. It encodes CASSLASGRQTQYF. The rearrangement uses TRBV5-1 and TRBJ2-5; 11 bases are a match to TRBD2. Germline-derived CDR1 and CDR2 are SGHRS and YFSETQ. The CDR3 runs 14 residues. V lost 0 bases, J lost 6 bases, and 1 base stayed unmatched.

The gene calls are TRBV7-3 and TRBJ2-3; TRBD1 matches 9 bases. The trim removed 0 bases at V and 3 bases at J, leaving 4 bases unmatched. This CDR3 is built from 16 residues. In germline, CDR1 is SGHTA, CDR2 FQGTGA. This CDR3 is CASSLTRDRVTDTQYF. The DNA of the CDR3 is TGTGCCAGCAGCTTAACCCGGGACAGGGTTACAGATACGCAGTATTTT.

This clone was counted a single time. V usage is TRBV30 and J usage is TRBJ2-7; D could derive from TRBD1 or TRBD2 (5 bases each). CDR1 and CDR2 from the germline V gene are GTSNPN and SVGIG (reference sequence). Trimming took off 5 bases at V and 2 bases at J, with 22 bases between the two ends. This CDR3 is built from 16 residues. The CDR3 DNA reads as TGTGCCTGGGGTGGGGGACGGCGTTTTTCAGCCTACGAGCAGTACTTC. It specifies CAWGGGRRFSAYEQYF.

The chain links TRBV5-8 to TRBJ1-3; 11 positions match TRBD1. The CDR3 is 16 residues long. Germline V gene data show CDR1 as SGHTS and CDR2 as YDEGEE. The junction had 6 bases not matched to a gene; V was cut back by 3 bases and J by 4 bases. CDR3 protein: CASSYGQGATGNTIYF. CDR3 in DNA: TGTGCCAGCAGCTACGGACAGGGGGCGACAGGAAACACCATATATTTT.

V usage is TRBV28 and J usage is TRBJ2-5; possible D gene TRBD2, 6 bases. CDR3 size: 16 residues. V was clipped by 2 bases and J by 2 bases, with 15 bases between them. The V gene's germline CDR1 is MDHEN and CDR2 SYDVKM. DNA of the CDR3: TGTGCCAGCAGTTTACCCGGGCTAGCGACACAAGAGACCCAGTACTTC. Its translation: CASSLPGLATQETQYF.

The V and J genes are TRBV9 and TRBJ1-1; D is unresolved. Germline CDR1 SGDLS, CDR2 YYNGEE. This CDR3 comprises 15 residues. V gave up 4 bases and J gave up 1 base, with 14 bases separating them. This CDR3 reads CASSSREGWNTEAFF. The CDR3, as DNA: TGTGCCAGCAGCTCTAGGGAGGGTTGGAACACTGAAGCTTTCTTT.

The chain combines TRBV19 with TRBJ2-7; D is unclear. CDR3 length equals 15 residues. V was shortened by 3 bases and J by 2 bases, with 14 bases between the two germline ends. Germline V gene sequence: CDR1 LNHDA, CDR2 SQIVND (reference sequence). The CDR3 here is CASSIYPDRAYEQYF. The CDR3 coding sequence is TGTGCCAGTAGTATCTACCCCGACCGCGCCTACGAGCAGTACTTC. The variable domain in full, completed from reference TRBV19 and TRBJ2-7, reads DGGITQSPKYLFRKEGQNVTLSCEQNLNHDAMYWYRQDPGQGLRLIYYSQIVNDFQKGDIAEGYSVSREKKESFPLTVTSAQKNPTAFYLCASSIYPDRAYEQYFGPGTRLTVT.

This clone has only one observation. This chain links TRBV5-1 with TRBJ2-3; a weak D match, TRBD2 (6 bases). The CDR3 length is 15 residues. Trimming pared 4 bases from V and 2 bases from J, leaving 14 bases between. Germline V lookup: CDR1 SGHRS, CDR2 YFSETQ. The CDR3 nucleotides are TGCGCCAGCAGCGGCGGTAGCGGAAACACAGATACGCAGTATTTT. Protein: CASSGGSGNTDTQYF.

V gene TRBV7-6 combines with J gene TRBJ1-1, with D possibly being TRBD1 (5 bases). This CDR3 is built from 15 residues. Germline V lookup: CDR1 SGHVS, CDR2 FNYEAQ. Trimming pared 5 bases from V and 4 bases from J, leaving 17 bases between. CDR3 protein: CASSPMGVGGTEAFF. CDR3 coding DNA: TGTGCCAGCAGCCCGATGGGGGTGGGAGGCACTGAAGCTTTCTTT.